These 16 T cell receptor beta chains share one sample of origin, sequenced in a study of somatic mutations in T cells in chronic GVHD (TCRdb year 2020). Library prep was done by the immunoSEQ multiplex PCR assay. In TCRdb, the immuneACCESS table is reduced to in-frame sequences with V and J assigned. These tables do not hold every clone; where another copy was compared, an unresolved V gene accounts for under half, and the others remain unexplained. Within this sample are approximately 14,000 clones, with roughly 80% of them counted one time only. The ten largest clonotypes hold less than 40% of the sample. The specimen was Vbeta20-negative CD4+ T cells from blood. The sample's cell subset or site label, decoded: CD4+ T cells sorted as TCR Vbeta20 negative by flow cytometry. Receptor source: a male patient between 45 and 60 years old with chronic graft-versus-host disease. After a transplant, the graft donor may have provided part of the T cells.

This chain uses TRBV6-6 with TRBJ2-2, with TRBD1 matching over 7 bases. CDR1 MNHNY and CDR2 SVGAGI come from the germline V gene (reference sequence). The junction had 8 bases not matched to a gene; V was cut back by 6 bases and J by 4 bases. The CDR3 contains 15 residues. The chain's CDR3 is CASRLRDSSTGELFF. Here the CDR3 DNA reads TGTGCCAGCAGGCTCCGGGACAGTAGCACCGGGGAGCTGTTTTTT.

The chain is built from TRBV7-9 and TRBJ2-5, with D possibly TRBD2 on 6 matching bases. This CDR3 is 14 amino acids long. In germline, CDR1 is SEHNR, CDR2 FQNEAQ (reference sequence). V lost 5 bases and J lost 1, with 11 bases in between. DNA of the CDR3: TGTGCCAGCAGCCGGGGACTTAGCCAAGAGACCCAGTACTTC. As protein: CASSRGLSQETQYF.

The genes are TRBV5-5 and TRBJ2-3; possibly TRBD1 for D (5 bases). This CDR3 spans 15 amino acids. V lost 4 bases and J 6 bases, leaving 18 bases between the germline ends. The germline CDR1 and CDR2 sequences are SGHKS and YYEKEE (reference sequence). This CDR3 reads CASSLYRQPGDTQYF. The CDR3 DNA is TGTGCCAGCAGCCTCTATCGCCAGCCAGGGGATACGCAGTATTTT.

The rearrangement joins TRBV6-5 to TRBJ1-6; 8 bases match TRBD1. J was trimmed by 9 bases and V by 2 bases; bases with no gene match: 9. The CDR3 is 16 amino acids. The germline V gene encodes CDR1 MNHEY and CDR2 SVGAGI. CDR3 bases: TGTGCCAGCAGTTACGGGCAGGGGGCCCCGGGTTCACCCCTCCACTTT. Translating gives CASSYGQGAPGSPLHF.

This rearrangement joins TRBV4-1 to TRBJ2-1; 7 bases are shared with TRBD1. From germline, CDR1 is MGHRA and CDR2 YSYEKL. V was clipped by 3 bases and J by 0 bases; unmatched bases: 5. The length of the CDR3 is 16 residues. The CDR3 spells CASSQPGQSSYNEQFF. CDR3 in DNA: TGCGCCAGCAGCCAGCCGGGACAGAGCTCCTACAATGAGCAGTTCTTC.

This clone came up a few times. The chain uses TRBV10-3 and TRBJ1-2; a weak D match, TRBD1 (5 bases). The V end lost 8 bases, the J end lost 4 bases, and 11 bases lay between the germline ends. Per the germline V gene, CDR1 is ENHRY and CDR2 is SYGVKD. The CDR3 runs 12 residues. The CDR3 bases are TGTGCCATCGCGGGGGGACCCTATGGCTACACCTTC. It encodes CAIAGGPYGYTF.

This sequence joins TRBV4-1 and TRBJ2-4, with no clear D. The V gene lost 4 bases and the J gene lost 1 base, with 14 bases spanning the gap. Germline V gives CDR1 MGHRA, CDR2 YSYEKL. This CDR3 has 16 amino acids. The CDR3 DNA is TGCGCCAGCAGCCCTACCCCACTACGGGCCAAAAACATTCAGTACTTC. Translating gives CASSPTPLRAKNIQYF.

The chain couples TRBV27 to TRBJ2-1; 10 bases fit TRBD2. The CDR3 runs to 18 residues. Germline loops: CDR1 MNHEY, CDR2 SMNVEV (reference sequence). V trimming: 0 bases; J trimming: 7 bases; junction bases outside the gene matches: 12. CDR3 loop: CASSLSAGLAGEVNEQFF. The CDR3 bases are TGTGCCAGCAGTTTATCTGCCGGGCTAGCGGGAGAAGTGAATGAGCAGTTCTTC.

This clone was counted a single time. V is TRBV2 and J is TRBJ1-2, with D unresolved. From germline, CDR1 is SNHLY and CDR2 FYNNEI. The ends were cut back, 6 bases at V and 4 bases at J, with 9 bases in the middle. The CDR3 contains 12 residues. The CDR3 coding sequence is TGTGCCAGCAGAAGCTATGGCTATGGCTACACCTTC. Amino acids: CASRSYGYGYTF.

The rearrangement joins TRBV28 to TRBJ1-1; 9 bases align to TRBD1. Unmatched junction bases numbered 6, after V lost 3 bases and J lost 7 bases. CDR1 is MDHEN and CDR2 is SYDVKM in the germline V gene. The CDR3 runs 14 residues. The CDR3 loop reads CASSFDGQGFEAFF. The DNA for the CDR3 is TGTGCCAGCAGTTTCGACGGACAGGGGTTTGAAGCTTTCTTT.

The chain combines TRBV5-6 with TRBJ1-5, with D possibly being TRBD1 (5 bases). CDR1 is SGHDT, CDR2 YYEEEE, per germline. Trimming shortened V by 0 bases and J by 6 bases, and 13 bases separated the two germline ends. The CDR3 is 15 amino acids. Here the CDR3 reads CASSLGRESTQPQHF. The CDR3 DNA is TGTGCCAGCAGCTTGGGCAGGGAATCGACTCAGCCCCAGCATTTT.

This clone was found a few times. The chain recombines TRBV6-5 with TRBJ2-7, with D possibly being TRBD2 (6 bases). Germline V gene lookup returns CDR1 MNHEY and CDR2 SVGAGI. Trimming took off 6 bases at V and 6 bases at J, with 18 bases between the two ends. The CDR3 runs to 14 residues. For the CDR3, the DNA is TGTGCCAGCAGGACTGGTCGGGACGGGGGCGAGCAGTACTTC. It translates to CASRTGRDGGEQYF.

The chain joins TRBV9 to TRBJ2-2; D call uncertain. CDR1 and CDR2 from the germline V gene are SGDLS and YYNGEE. The germline V and J ends were trimmed by 0 bases and 1 base, with 7 bases remaining between them. This CDR3 contains 15 residues. The CDR3 nucleotides read TGTGCCAGCAGCGTAGGGTCCAGGAACACCGGGGAGCTGTTTTTT. As protein: CASSVGSRNTGELFF.

The gene calls are TRBV10-1 and TRBJ1-1, with D possibly being TRBD1 (6 bases). V lost 4 bases and J lost 5, with 14 bases in between. Germline V gene sequence: CDR1 WNHNN, CDR2 SYGVQD (reference sequence). The CDR3 covers 14 residues. CDR3 region: CASSGTEQGTEAFF. CDR3 DNA sequence: TGCGCCAGCAGTGGGACCGAACAGGGAACTGAAGCTTTCTTT.

This clone has only a few counts. The V call is TRBV2, the J call TRBJ1-5, with 7 bases lining up with TRBD1. This CDR3 contains 15 residues. Germline values: CDR1 SNHLY, CDR2 FYNNEI. The trim removed 4 bases at V and 6 bases at J, leaving 9 bases unmatched. The CDR3 region is CASSAEGAKGQPQHF. The DNA of the CDR3 is TGTGCCAGCAGTGCAGAGGGGGCGAAGGGTCAGCCCCAGCATTTT.

V is TRBV28 and J is TRBJ1-5, with 10 bases fitting TRBD1. Trimming at V came to 3 bases and at J to 3 bases, leaving 8 bases not matched to a gene. In germline, CDR1 is MDHEN, CDR2 SYDVKM. The CDR3 has 17 residues. The CDR3: CASSLGIDRGLNQPQHF. CDR3 DNA: TGTGCCAGCAGTTTGGGGATTGACAGGGGGCTCAATCAGCCCCAGCATTTT.